A single sample gave rise to the 28 T cell receptor beta chains below, sequenced in a study of CD8 T cells in ankylosing spondylitis. TCRdb reanalysed the 5' RACE reads using MiXCR and keeps one entry per CDR3 protein. This sample has some 39,000 distinct CDR3 sequences; about 10% occur once, and the top ten carry over 20%. The sample was synovial fluid, either unsorted or a sorted T cell fraction (not recorded which). The origin of the receptors is a male donor with ankylosing spondylitis.

This chain joins TRBV6-2 or TRBV6-3 and TRBJ2-1; D gene uncertain. Germline-derived CDR1 and CDR2 are MNHEY and SVGEGT. Trimming took off 0 bases at V and 15 bases at J, with 12 bases between the two ends. The CDR3 runs to 12 residues. The CDR3 nucleotides are TGTGCCAGCAGTTACTCGAGTGGGCCCCGGTTCTTC. Amino acid sequence: CASSYSSGPRFF.

This clonotype has more than one count but fewer than ten. The chain carries TRBV20-1 and TRBJ2-3, with D perhaps TRBD2 (6 bases). CDR1 is DFQATT and CDR2 is SNEGSKA in the germline V gene (reference sequence). V lost 4 bases and J lost 2, with 10 bases in between. The length of the CDR3 is 13 residues. CDR3 in DNA: TGCAGTGCTATCGGACTACTCACAGATACGCAGTATTTT. Amino acids: CSAIGLLTDTQYF.

Worth noting for this clonotype: One base away lies a much larger clone, so this may be a sequencing read error. The chain combines TRBV5-1 with TRBJ2-7; 7 bases are shared with TRBD2. CDR1 and CDR2 from the germline V gene are SGHRS and YFSETQ. The CDR3 totals 15 residues. The junction had 7 bases not matched to a gene; V was cut back by 2 bases and J by 2 bases. The CDR3 DNA sequence: TGCGCCAGCAGCTTTCAACTAGCGCTGCCCTACGAGCAGTACTTC. It specifies CASSFQLALPYEQYF.

The chain has TRBV7-9 and TRBJ2-4; the D gene is possibly TRBD2 (5 bases). The V end was cut by 4 bases, the J end by 2 bases, with 12 bases between. Per the germline V gene, CDR1 is SEHNR and CDR2 is FQNEAQ (reference sequence). The CDR3 sequence is 15 residues long. The CDR3 sequence: CASSYLGASKNIQYF. The CDR3 DNA reads TGTGCCAGCAGCTATCTGGGAGCGTCCAAAAACATTCAGTACTTC.

The gene calls are TRBV6-2 or TRBV6-3 and TRBJ2-5, with 7 bases that match TRBD1. Trimming took 5 bases from V and 5 from J; bases not matched to a gene: 14. From germline, CDR1 is MNHEY and CDR2 SVGEGT. The CDR3 sequence is 16 residues long. The CDR3: CASSLGGAARGETQYF. The CDR3 DNA reads as TGTGCCAGCAGTCTAGGGGGCGCCGCCAGAGGGGAGACCCAGTACTTC.

There are a few counts of this clonotype. The chain joins TRBV20-1 to TRBJ2-5, with D hard to call. In germline, CDR1 is DFQATT, CDR2 SNEGSKA (reference sequence). Trimming stripped 4 bases from V and 0 bases from J, with 3 bases between. This CDR3 spans 11 amino acids. CDR3 sequence (DNA): TGCAGTGCTACGGACCAAGAGACCCAGTACTTC. Translated, it gives CSATDQETQYF.

This clonotype is labeled as medium-sized. The V and J genes are TRBV29-1 and TRBJ2-1; D is unresolved. V lost 5 bases, J lost 4 bases, and 6 bases lay in between. Germline-derived CDR1 and CDR2 are SQVTM and ANQGSEA. The CDR3 covers 11 residues. CDR3 nucleotide sequence: TGCAGCGTTACTCAGTACAATGAGCAGTTCTTC. This translates into CSVTQYNEQFF.

The genes are TRBV30 and TRBJ1-1; possibly TRBD1 for D (5 bases). The CDR3 length is 10 residues. Trimming took off 5 bases at V and 10 bases at J, with 11 bases between the two ends. The V gene's germline CDR1 is GTSNPN and CDR2 SVGIG (reference sequence). CDR3 bases: TGTGCCTGGGGAAGTAGGGGAGCTTTCTTT. Amino acids: CAWGSRGAFF.

This clonotype was counted a few times. The chain combines TRBV25-1 with TRBJ2-7, with D uncertain. This CDR3 region has 11 residues. Germline CDR1 reads MGHDK; CDR2 reads SYGVNS. Deletions cut 6 bases from V and 4 bases from J, with 7 bases between. The CDR3 sequence: CASRELYEQYF. CDR3 DNA: TGTGCCAGCAGAGAGCTGTACGAGCAGTACTTC.

The rearrangement joins TRBV5-4 to TRBJ2-1; 9 nucleotides align to TRBD2. This CDR3 comprises 16 residues. The germline V gene encodes CDR1 SGHNT and CDR2 YYREEE (reference sequence). V trimming: 0 bases; J trimming: 2 bases; junction bases outside the gene matches: 3. The CDR3 nucleotides are TGTGCCAGCAGCTTGGGGGGACTAGCTGCCTACAATGAGCAGTTCTTC. As protein: CASSLGGLAAYNEQFF.

The chain's CDR3 is CASSLTGTGGVKNIQYF. The CDR3 coding sequence is TGTGCCAGCAGCTTAACCGGGACAGGGGGTGTCAAAAACATTCAGTACTTC. V usage is TRBV7-3 and J usage is TRBJ2-4, with TRBD1 matching over 11 bases. J lost 3 bases, V lost 0 bases, and 4 bases had no gene match. This CDR3 has 17 amino acids. Germline V gene lookup returns CDR1 SGHTA and CDR2 FQGTGA.

This clonotype occurred many times. The rearrangement links TRBV7-2 to TRBJ2-6, with 7 bases aligning to TRBD1. The CDR3 covers 17 residues. V dropped 4 bases and J dropped 2; count of bases not matched to a gene: 8. Germline values: CDR1 SGHTA, CDR2 FQGNSA. CDR3 residues: CASSWRQGQTGANVLTF. The CDR3 DNA follows: TGTGCCAGCAGCTGGAGACAGGGACAAACTGGGGCCAACGTCCTGACTTTC.

This clonotype was counted at least ten times. V usage is TRBV29-1 and J usage is TRBJ2-5; TRBD2 aligns across 9 bases. The length of the CDR3 is 17 residues. From germline, CDR1 is SQVTM and CDR2 ANQGSEA. The ends lost 0 bases at V and 5 bases at J; junction bases unmatched: 13. For the CDR3, the DNA is TGCAGCGTTGAAGAGTGGGATTGGCGGGAGGGCTGGGAGACCCAGTACTTC. As protein: CSVEEWDWREGWETQYF.

This chain joins TRBV7-2 and TRBJ2-1; 14 bases match TRBD2. CDR1 and CDR2 from the germline V gene are SGHTA and FQGNSA. This CDR3 has 16 amino acids. Trimming took 0 bases from V and 15 from J; bases not matched to a gene: 10. The CDR3 loop reads CASSLAVTGTSGSLFF. The CDR3 DNA follows: TGTGCCAGCAGCTTAGCCGTCACCGGGACTAGCGGGAGTCTGTTCTTC.

In this sample, this clonotype turned up a few times. This sequence joins TRBV6-7 and TRBJ1-3; 10 nucleotides match TRBD1. TRBV6-7 is known as an ORF, though its function is uncertain. V lost 10 bases and J lost 0; bases outside the gene matches: 6. The CDR3 spans 15 residues. CDR3 protein: CATPDRGYSGNTIYF. The CDR3 DNA reads as TGTGCCACTCCGGACAGGGGGTACTCTGGAAACACCATATATTTT.

This clonotype was observed a few times. The chain uses TRBV7-2 and TRBJ1-1; no clear D. Trimming shortened V by 5 bases and J by 4 bases, and 20 bases separated the two germline ends. CDR1 is SGHTA and CDR2 is FQGNSA in the germline V gene. This CDR3 comprises 16 residues. CDR3 sequence reads: CASSLGGGRLGTEAFF. The CDR3 coding sequence is TGTGCCAGCAGCCTGGGAGGTGGCCGTTTGGGCACTGAAGCTTTCTTT.

Ten or more counts support this clonotype. V gene TRBV29-1 combines with J gene TRBJ1-2; TRBD1 matches 10 bases. The CDR3 has 14 residues. V was clipped by 0 bases and J by 7 bases; unmatched bases: 5. The V gene's germline CDR1 is SQVTM and CDR2 ANQGSEA. The DNA of the CDR3 is TGCAGCGTTGAAGATGTTGGGACAGGGGTTGGCTACACCTTC. Translated, it gives CSVEDVGTGVGYTF. The entire variable domain, with the rest obtained from reference TRBV29-1 and TRBJ1-2, is as follows: SAVISQKPSRDICQRGTSLTIQCQVDSQVTMMFWYRQQPGQSLTLIATANQGSEATYESGFVIDKFPISRPNLTFSTLTVSNMSPEDSSIYLCSVEDVGTGVGYTFGSGTRLTVV.

The chain couples TRBV11-2 to TRBJ1-5; 7 bases match TRBD1. This CDR3 is built from 14 residues. V lost 6 bases and J lost 4; bases outside the gene matches: 6. Germline V lookup: CDR1 SGHAT, CDR2 FQNNGV. CDR3 loop: CASSTGVGNQPQHF. CDR3 nucleotides: TGTGCCAGCAGTACAGGGGTGGGAAATCAGCCCCAGCATTTT. Full variable domain (rest looked up from reference TRBV11-2 and TRBJ1-5): EAGVAQSPRYKIIEKRQSVAFWCNPISGHATLYWYQQILGQGPKLLIQFQNNGVVDDSQLPKDRFSAERLKGVDSTLKIQPAKLEDSAVYLCASSTGVGNQPQHFGDGTRLSIL.

The chain couples TRBV27 to TRBJ2-2, with TRBD2 matching 10 bases. The V gene's germline CDR1 is MNHEY and CDR2 SMNVEV (reference sequence). V dropped 5 bases and J dropped 6; count of bases not matched to a gene: 3. The CDR3 has 14 residues. The CDR3, as DNA: TGTGCCAGCAGTAGCGGGAGGGCCGCCGGGGAGCTGTTTTTT. Protein sequence: CASSSGRAAGELFF.

This clonotype was counted many times. This sequence joins TRBV5-5 and TRBJ2-7; 8 positions agree with TRBD1. The trim removed 0 bases at V and 3 bases at J, leaving 5 bases unmatched. The CDR3 is made up of 15 amino acids. Germline CDR1 SGHKS, CDR2 YYEKEE (reference sequence). This CDR3 reads CASSLGPGQVYEQYF. The CDR3 DNA sequence: TGTGCCAGCAGCTTGGGGCCGGGACAGGTCTACGAGCAGTACTTC.

Many counts were recorded for this clonotype. The chain couples TRBV6-2 or TRBV6-3 to TRBJ1-5; D is unresolved. This CDR3 contains 13 residues. Trimming left V 6 bases short and J 0 bases short, with 6 bases between. Germline values: CDR1 MNHEY, CDR2 SVGEGT. The CDR3, as DNA: TGTGCCAGCAGCATCAATAGCAATCAGCCCCAGCATTTT. Protein: CASSINSNQPQHF.

Concerning this clonotype: At one of its ends the junction is not consistent with the germline gene, which may arise from a read error. This rearrangement joins TRBV7-7 to TRBJ2-1; TRBD2 aligns across 16 bases. The V gene's germline CDR1 is SSHAT and CDR2 FNYEAQ (reference sequence). This CDR3 has 16 residues. The CDR3 DNA reads as TGTGCTAGCAGCGCCGGGACTAGCGGGAGGGCAAGGGAGCAGTTCTTC. Translating gives CASSAGTSGRAREQFF. The variable domain in full, with the rest retrieved from reference TRBV7-7 and TRBJ2-1, is GAGVSQSPRYKVTKRGQDVTLRCDPISSHATLYWYQQALGQGPEFLTYFNYEAQPDKSGLPSDRFSAERPEGSISTLTIQRTEQRDSAMYRCASSAGTSGRAREQFFGPGTRLTVL.

V and J are TRBV4-1 and TRBJ2-7; D possibly corresponds to TRBD1 (6 bases). There are 15 residues in the CDR3. V was cut by 0 bases and J by 5 bases, with 14 bases left in between. Germline loops: CDR1 MGHRA, CDR2 YSYEKL. CDR3: CASSQDWGPWDEQYF. The CDR3 region has the DNA TGCGCCAGCAGCCAAGATTGGGGGCCGTGGGACGAGCAGTACTTC.

At least ten counts were recorded for this clonotype. The chain carries TRBV7-6 and TRBJ1-5, with D perhaps matching TRBD1 (6 bases). Between the trimmed V and J ends, which lost 1 base and 6 bases, there was a span of 13 bases. In germline, CDR1 is SGHVS, CDR2 FNYEAQ. There are 15 residues in the CDR3. DNA of the CDR3: TGTGCCAGCAGCTTAGAGGCAGGGGAAAGTCAGCCCCAGCATTTT. Its translation: CASSLEAGESQPQHF.

By share of the sample, this clonotype is medium-sized. V usage is TRBV13 and J usage is TRBJ2-7, with D perhaps TRBD1 (6 bases). This CDR3 contains 14 residues. With 5 bases removed from V and 1 base from J, the gap between germline ends came to 12 bases. In germline, CDR1 is PRHDT, CDR2 FYEKMQ (reference sequence). CDR3 DNA sequence: TGTGCCAGCAGCCCAGGGGTCCCATCCTACGAGCAGTACTTC. This translates into CASSPGVPSYEQYF. Full variable domain (missing parts from reference TRBV13 and TRBJ2-7): AAGVIQSPRHLIKEKRETATLKCYPIPRHDTVYWYQQGPGQDPQFLISFYEKMQSDKGSIPDRFSAQQFSDYHSELNMSSLELGDSALYFCASSPGVPSYEQYFGPGTRLTVT.

The V call is TRBV5-5, the J call TRBJ2-5, with TRBD1 matching over 8 bases. This CDR3 contains 14 residues. V lost 3 bases, J lost 5 bases, and 6 bases stayed unmatched. The germline CDR1 and CDR2 sequences are SGHKS and YYEKEE (reference sequence). This CDR3 reads CASSSRQGQETQYF. CDR3 DNA sequence: TGTGCCAGCAGCTCTAGACAGGGGCAGGAGACCCAGTACTTC.

This clonotype showed up just once. The chain carries TRBV9 and TRBJ2-7; D unclear. V was pared by 0 bases and J by 3 bases, with 10 bases between. The CDR3 is made up of 14 amino acids. The germline V gene has CDR1 SGDLS and CDR2 YYNGEE. CDR3 loop: CASSVAPGRYEQYF. CDR3 sequence (DNA): TGTGCCAGCAGCGTAGCCCCAGGCCGCTACGAGCAGTACTTC.

This clonotype appeared many times. The J gene is TRBJ2-1, the V gene TRBV3-1; D is possibly TRBD2 (7 bases). This CDR3 has 16 residues. With 4 bases removed from V and 7 bases from J, the gap between germline ends came to 20 bases. Germline CDR1 reads LGHDT; CDR2 reads YNNKEL (reference sequence). CDR3 bases: TGTGCCAGCAGCCTGCAGCGGGAAGGGGGGTGGAATGAGCAGTTCTTC. Its translation: CASSLQREGGWNEQFF.